The rows below give T cell receptor beta chains drawn from one sample of a study of T cell repertoires in cytomegalovirus infection. The antigens these receptors bind are not known. TCRdb analysed the reads with MiXCR anew, one entry per CDR3 protein. The table includes about 920,000 distinct CDR3 sequences, approximately 31% detected once. Sequences were derived from cultured CD8+ T cells from PBMCs, sampled from culture after CMV antigen stimulation. These receptors all stem from a human donor in good health (CMV status not recorded). Some clones in this sample may be carry-over from other donors' samples. Each CDR3 is given with its conserved first and last residue. D genes are given only for firm matches. For some rows the clone size is stated as once, few or many, or as a class when expanded; others skip it.

>TRBV6-5|11|TRBJ2-5|NA|TRBD2
TGTGCCACCGGGGGGGGGGAGACCCAGTACTTC
CATGGGETQYF
>TRBV19|16|TRBJ2-2|NA|NA
TGTGCCAGTAGAACCTTACCCTTAGTGGACACCGGGGAGCTGTTTTTT
CASRTLPLVDTGELFF
>TRBV7-7|14|TRBJ1-2|NA|NA
TGTGCTAGCAGCTTAGAACAGACTAACTATGGCTACACCTTC
CASSLEQTNYGYTF
>TRBV12-3/TRBV12-4|20|TRBJ1-5|few|TRBD1
TGTGCCAGCAGTCTAACCATACCCGGGACAGATCCCTCGAGCAATCAGCCCCAGCATTTT
CASSLTIPGTDPSSNQPQHF
>TRBV20-1|12|TRBJ2-1|NA|TRBD1
TGCAGTGCTAAGATAACAGGGGGTGAGCAGTTCTTC
CSAKITGGEQFF
>TRBV7-6|17|TRBJ1-1|many|TRBD1
TGTGCCAGCAGCTTAAGCCACCGGGACAGGGTGAACACTGAAGCTTTCTTT
CASSLSHRDRVNTEAFF
>TRBV27|13|TRBJ1-1|NA|TRBD1
TGTGCCAGCAGTTTGAGGACAGGGCTTGAAGCTTTCTTT
CASSLRTGLEAFF
>TRBV28|17|TRBJ2-5|few|TRBD1
TGTGCCAGCAGTTTATCCCCGGGACAGGGGGACCCAGAGACCCAGTACTTC
CASSLSPGQGDPETQYF
>TRBV6-2/TRBV6-3|15|TRBJ2-7|few|NA
TGTGCCAGCAGTTACTCGAGGGGGGCCCAGGACGAGCAGTACTTC
CASSYSRGAQDEQYF
>TRBV7-6|14|TRBJ2-3|many|NA
TGTGCCAGCAGCTTAGTCGGGGGCACAGATACGCAGTATTTT
CASSLVGGTDTQYF